These 17 T cell receptor beta chains were all obtained from the same sample, sequenced in a study of shared clonotypes between healthy human individuals. TCRdb keeps only in-frame clones here, not all; method: immunoSEQ multiplex PCR. The data contain fewer than 850,000 clones, 96% of them singletons. CD45RO-negative, CCR7-positively selected cells formed the naive CD8 fraction, excluding terminally differentiated effector memory CD45RA+ cells. Sequences were obtained from naive CD8+ T cells sorted from blood. The receptors come from a man aged 25 to 40 in good health.

The gene calls are TRBV10-3 and TRBJ2-1, with 9 bases fitting TRBD2. The V gene end was trimmed by 6 bases and the J gene end by 1 base; junction bases not matched to a gene: 4. Germline CDR1 ENHRY, CDR2 SYGVKD. The CDR3 has 15 residues. Here the CDR3 DNA reads TGTGCCATCAGGGATACTAGCGGGTCCTACAATGAGCAGTTCTTC. Its translation: CAIRDTSGSYNEQFF.

In nucleotides, the CDR3 is TGTGCCAGCAGCTCACCGTCAGCTAGCGGGGCCGGTCAAGAGACCCAGTACTTC. Amino acid sequence: CASSSPSASGAGQETQYF. The chain combines TRBV9 with TRBJ2-5; 9 bases match TRBD2. The CDR3 loop spans 18 amino acids. CDR1 SGDLS and CDR2 YYNGEE come from the germline V gene. Trimming cost V 4 bases and J 2 bases; bases outside gene matches: 15.

The chain carries TRBV7-9 and TRBJ2-5; D possibly corresponds to TRBD2 (6 bases). V was shortened by 6 bases and J by 5 bases, with 13 bases between the two germline ends. This CDR3 has 13 amino acids. The germline V gene has CDR1 SEHNR and CDR2 FQNEAQ (reference sequence). The CDR3 reads CASRPGGGETQYF. The CDR3 nucleotides read TGTGCCAGCAGACCTGGGGGAGGTGAGACCCAGTACTTC.

This sequence joins TRBV9 and TRBJ1-2; 7 bases align to TRBD1. There are 18 residues in the CDR3. The V gene end was trimmed by 0 bases and the J gene end by 3 bases; junction bases not matched to a gene: 14. Germline lookup yields CDR1 SGDLS and CDR2 YYNGEE. CDR3 nucleotide sequence: TGTGCCAGCAGCGTAGCTACTTCCCGACAGGGTTATCACTATGGCTACACCTTC. This sequence encodes CASSVATSRQGYHYGYTF.

This clone was seen just once. The V call is TRBV6-5, the J call TRBJ1-5, with D possibly TRBD1 on 5 matching bases. CDR1 is MNHEY, CDR2 SVGAGI, per germline. V was cut by 3 bases and J by 5 bases, with 11 bases left in between. This CDR3 spans 14 amino acids. CDR3 sequence (DNA): TGTGCCAGCAGTTATGGTGGGGGGGATCAGCCCCAGCATTTT. Protein: CASSYGGGDQPQHF.

This chain connects TRBV7-9 to TRBJ2-7, with 7 bases aligning to TRBD1. V lost 4 bases, J lost 3 bases, and 6 bases stayed unmatched. The CDR3 spans 14 residues. Germline V gene data show CDR1 as SEHNR and CDR2 as FQNEAQ (reference sequence). CDR3 coding DNA: TGTGCCAGCAGCTCCACGGGACAGATCTACGAGCAGTACTTC. Translating it yields CASSSTGQIYEQYF.

The rearrangement joins TRBV11-2 to TRBJ1-2; D remains ambiguous. From germline, CDR1 is SGHAT and CDR2 FQNNGV. Between the trimmed V and J ends, which lost 5 bases and 4 bases, there was a span of 11 bases. The CDR3 is 13 residues long. The DNA for the CDR3 is TGTGCCAGCAGCCTTGGACGGCTCTATGGCTACACCTTC. The encoded protein is CASSLGRLYGYTF. Full variable domain (missing parts from reference TRBV11-2 and TRBJ1-2): EAGVAQSPRYKIIEKRQSVAFWCNPISGHATLYWYQQILGQGPKLLIQFQNNGVVDDSQLPKDRFSAERLKGVDSTLKIQPAKLEDSAVYLCASSLGRLYGYTFGSGTRLTVV.

The table lists this clone with a few counts. Other DNA variants within this sample encode the same CDR3. This sequence joins TRBV14 and TRBJ2-1; D not certain. Between the trimmed V and J ends, which lost 4 bases and 10 bases, there was a span of 8 bases. This CDR3 comprises 11 residues. Germline-derived CDR1 and CDR2 are SGHDN and FVKESK. The CDR3 region is CASSPGGEQFF. In DNA form, the CDR3 reads TGTGCCAGCAGCCCGGGCGGCGAGCAGTTCTTC.

V and J are TRBV15 and TRBJ1-2; 10 bases fit TRBD1. The CDR3 covers 17 residues. J was trimmed by 4 bases and V by 0 bases; bases with no gene match: 8. CDR1 and CDR2 from the germline V gene are LNHNV and YYDKDF (reference sequence). Here the CDR3 DNA reads TGTGCCACCAGCAGAGATTTGGGGACAGGGGCTATCTATGGCTACACCTTC. Its translation: CATSRDLGTGAIYGYTF.

The gene calls are TRBV7-9 and TRBJ2-7, with D possibly being TRBD1 (5 bases). The CDR3 is 14 residues long. CDR1 and CDR2 (germline): SEHNR, FQNEAQ (reference sequence). V was cut by 5 bases and J by 3 bases, with 14 bases left in between. DNA for the CDR3: TGTGCCAGCAGCGGCAGCCCCAGGGACTACGAGCAGTACTTC. Protein product: CASSGSPRDYEQYF.

This chain joins TRBV27 and TRBJ1-5; D uncertain. The CDR3 covers 13 residues. V was clipped by 1 base and J by 7 bases, with 8 bases between them. Germline CDR1 is MNHEY and CDR2 is SMNVEV (reference sequence). The CDR3 loop reads CASSLLEGQPQHF. CDR3 nucleotides: TGTGCCAGCAGTTTATTGGAGGGACAGCCCCAGCATTTT.

This clone was detected a few times. This chain joins TRBV5-4 and TRBJ2-2; 9 nucleotides agree with TRBD2. CDR1 and CDR2 (germline): SGHNT, YYREEE (reference sequence). The CDR3 is 18 amino acids. J was trimmed by 2 bases and V by 0 bases; bases with no gene match: 8. The DNA of the CDR3 is TGTGCCAGCAGCTTGGCTGGCCTAGCGGGATTAAACACCGGGGAGCTGTTTTTT. This sequence encodes CASSLAGLAGLNTGELFF.

This rearrangement joins TRBV18 to TRBJ1-4; D is unresolved. The CDR3 spans 16 residues. Per germline, CDR1 KGHSH and CDR2 LQKENI. With 0 bases removed from V and 3 bases from J, the gap between germline ends came to 11 bases. DNA for the CDR3: TGTGCCAGCTCACCACCTTACGGTGGCTCTAATGAAAAACTGTTTTTT. This translates into CASSPPYGGSNEKLFF.

V is TRBV7-3 and J is TRBJ1-1; D may be TRBD1 (6 bases). This CDR3 has 15 residues. Deletions cut 2 bases from V and 1 base from J, with 11 bases between. Germline CDR1 SGHTA, CDR2 FQGTGA. The CDR3 nucleotides are TGTGCCAGCAGCTTAGGTTGGACAGAGAACACTGAAGCTTTCTTT. The encoded protein is CASSLGWTENTEAFF.

The gene calls are TRBV5-5 and TRBJ1-5; D is undetermined. V gave up 0 bases and J gave up 5 bases, with 9 bases separating them. Germline-derived CDR1 and CDR2 are SGHKS and YYEKEE (reference sequence). The CDR3 totals 14 residues. The CDR3: CASSLEPGYQPQHF. The CDR3 DNA is TGTGCCAGCAGCTTGGAACCCGGGTATCAGCCCCAGCATTTT.

This CDR3 is CAALGSESLEQYF. The CDR3 region has the DNA TGTGCCGCCCTCGGATCGGAAAGTTTGGAGCAGTACTTC. This chain joins TRBV10-3 and TRBJ2-7; D is uncertain. Trimming pared 11 bases from V and 7 bases from J, leaving 21 bases between. The CDR3 has 13 amino acids. Germline CDR1 reads ENHRY; CDR2 reads SYGVKD.

This clone was counted once. V and J are TRBV5-1 and TRBJ2-7; 16 nucleotides match TRBD2. This CDR3 is built from 17 residues. Germline V gene data show CDR1 as SGHRS and CDR2 as YFSETQ. The V segment lost 3 bases and the J segment 3 bases; nucleotides outside the gene matches: 6. In DNA, the CDR3 is TGCGCCAGCAGCTCCGGGACTAGCGGGAGGGCCGTCTACGAGCAGTACTTC. Protein: CASSSGTSGRAVYEQYF.